Below, one T cell receptor beta chain is given with its context. Its antigen is currently unknown. This sample is part of a study of T cells in tumors after PD-1 blockade. Study context: Excluded were patients with checkpoint blockade, immunosuppressants, or radiotherapy or other anti-cancer therapy within 4 weeks. A subset received ongoing vismodegib 150 mg daily alongside anti-PD-1 therapy. Blood samples averaged around 120,000 templates (range roughly 22,000-280,000) and 35,000 or so unique clonotypes.

Clones were sequenced by immunoSEQ multiplex PCR, and TCRdb holds only the in-frame ones, with some missing. The sample has some 48,000 clones, roughly three quarters seen once; the top ten hold around 15%. Germline V CDR1 and CDR2: SGHTA, FQGNSA. The CDR3 length is 15 residues. V was clipped by 1 base and J by 10 bases; unmatched bases: 6. Broader study findings: Some novel exhausted tumor clones appeared in pre-treatment blood, suggesting peripheral recruitment.

This TCR was sampled from a human donor with basal cell carcinoma. The gene calls are TRBV7-2 and TRBJ2-1; the match to TRBD2 covers 11 bases. Material: PBMCs, obtained before anti-PD-1 treatment. The CDR3 here is CASSLGLAGRREQFF. The DNA of the CDR3 is TGTGCCAGCAGCTTAGGACTAGCGGGGAGGCGCGAGCAGTTCTTC.